The source of this TCR beta chain is a study of T cell responses to AZD1222 COVID-19 vaccine. This clone is a singleton in its sample. This CDR3 contains 15 residues. V was cut by 2 bases and J by 6 bases, with 14 bases left in between. The V gene's germline CDR1 is SGHVS and CDR2 FQNEAQ. Assay used: immunoSEQ multiplex PCR; TCRdb lists only in-frame clones, some missing. The table has 120,000 or so clones, 70% to 90% seen once. The receptor was derived from an adult in good health. The chain carries TRBV7-8 and TRBJ2-1; TRBD2 might be the D (6 bases). Here the sequenced sample was peripheral blood, taken on day 0 of AZD1222 vaccination. The CDR3 reads CASSLLGGKINEQFF. Written as DNA, the CDR3 is TGTGCCAGCAGCTTATTGGGAGGAAAGATCAATGAGCAGTTCTTC.